This TCR beta chain was recorded in a study of blood T cell repertoires in COVID-19. The CDR3 covers 16 residues. Trimming removed 3 bases from V and 4 bases from J; junction bases left unmatched: 9. Germline V gene data show CDR1 as SGHNT and CDR2 as YYREEE (reference sequence). Authors' processing steps: Amplification with reference gene primers provided the estimates of nucleated cell counts. The repertoire was sequenced with immunoSEQ multiplex PCR; TCRdb's copy has only in-frame clones and lacks some. The V and J calls and clone size are taken from that table; D and trimming were inferred from the DNA. Of some 460,000 clones detected, about 85% appear once; the ten largest clones hold roughly 0.7%.

The TCR was taken from a woman under 30 who had recovered from COVID-19. The sample comprised PBMCs or T cells enriched from blood (not recorded which). The chain links TRBV5-4 to TRBJ2-5; 10 bases fit TRBD1. The CDR3 loop is CASSSSRDRGGETQYF. The CDR3 DNA sequence: TGTGCCAGCAGCTCCAGCCGGGACAGGGGAGGAGAGACCCAGTACTTC.